This T cell receptor (beta chain) was identified during a study of T cells in Graves' hyperthyroidism and ophthalmopathy. Whole-study results and caveats: Blood also carried most thyroid clonotypes expanded above 0.001.

What was amplified from RNA transcripts were TCR beta CDR3 regions. A set of HTBI primers served as the primers for a first-round RT-PCR of the TCR CDR3. Each CDR3 protein gets one entry after TCRdb re-called the multiplex PCR reads with MiXCR. Seen here are 250,000 to 300,000 distinct CDR3 sequences, 13% observed once, and the top ten hold roughly 8.5%. V gave up 5 bases and J gave up 0 bases; unmatched junction bases: 4. Germline V gives CDR1 SGHTA, CDR2 FQGNSA. This CDR3 comprises 16 residues. This clonotype was counted ten times or more. The antigen is undetermined. This sequence originates from a woman aged 30 to 39 with Graves' hyperthyroidism that later progressed to Graves' ophthalmopathy. This rearrangement joins TRBV7-2 to TRBJ1-3, with 10 bases identical to TRBD1. The sample comprised blood. Here the CDR3 reads CASSRDRGSSGNTIYF. The CDR3 nucleotides are TGTGCCAGCAGCAGGGACAGGGGAAGCTCTGGAAACACCATATATTTT.